This is a list of T cell receptor beta chains from one sample in a study of blood T cell repertoires in COVID-19. Only in-frame clones appear in the TCRdb table, and some are missing; sequencing was by immunoSEQ multiplex PCR. The table has hundreds of thousands of clones, 75% to 90% seen once; the top ten hold about 4.6%. Material: peripheral blood. The receptors shown here come from a man aged 35-49 years with acute or convalescent COVID-19. Each CDR3 is given with its conserved first and last residue. Fields, in order: V gene, CDR3 length, J gene, D gene, clone size, CDR3 protein, CDR3 DNA. D genes are given only for firm matches. Expanded clones get a size class; other rows say once, few or many, or leave the size out.

>TRBV3-1/TRBV3-2|14|TRBJ2-7|-|-
CASSPTAQGFYQYF
TGTGCCAGCAGCCCTACCGCACAGGGTTTTTACCAGTACTTC
>TRBV9|14|TRBJ2-1|-|-
CASSVAGEGYEQFF
TGTGCCAGCAGCGTAGCTGGAGAGGGCTATGAGCAGTTCTTC
>TRBV13|17|TRBJ1-4|-|-
CASSFFRGADRNEKLFF
TGTGCCAGCAGCTTTTTCCGGGGGGCGGATCGAAATGAAAAACTGTTTTTT
>TRBV13|17|TRBJ2-2|TRBD2|-
CASSTPPERGGDGELFF
TGTGCCAGCAGCACTCCCCCGGAGCGGGGGGGCGATGGGGAGCTGTTTTTT
>TRBV5-1|14|TRBJ1-1|TRBD1|-
CASSSTGQGSEAFF
TGCGCCAGCAGCTCCACGGGACAGGGGTCTGAAGCTTTCTTT
>TRBV5-6|17|TRBJ2-7|-|-
CASSLFDSPGRFDEQYF
TGTGCCAGCAGCTTGTTCGATTCGCCAGGGAGGTTCGACGAGCAGTACTTC
>TRBV6-5|13|TRBJ2-6|-|-
CASRQAGANVLTF
TGTGCCAGCAGACAGGCTGGGGCCAACGTCCTGACTTTC
>TRBV5-4|16|TRBJ1-4|TRBD1|-
CASSSKADRGYEKLFF
TGTGCCAGCAGCTCCAAAGCTGACAGGGGGTATGAAAAACTGTTTTTT
>TRBV5-1|15|TRBJ1-3|-|-
CASSFFGDSGNTIYF
TGCGCCAGCAGCTTCTTCGGGGACTCTGGAAACACCATATATTTT
>TRBV6-5|12|TRBJ1-2|-|-
CATQLNIYGYTF
TGTGCCACCCAATTAAACATCTATGGCTACACCTTC
>TRBV7-8|15|TRBJ2-2|TRBD2|-
CASRVAGVNTGELFF
TGTGCCAGCAGGGTAGCGGGGGTGAACACCGGGGAGCTGTTTTTT
>TRBV24-1|13|TRBJ2-1|-|once
CATRGSSDNEQFF
TGTGCCACCAGAGGTTCCAGCGACAATGAGCAGTTCTTC
>TRBV10-2|15|TRBJ1-1|-|-
CASSEPPWRGRWAFF
TGCGCCAGCAGTGAGCCGCCCTGGAGGGGCCGATGGGCTTTCTTT
>TRBV15|15|TRBJ1-6|TRBD1|-
CATSRDRGRSSPLHF
TGTGCCACCAGCAGAGATAGGGGGCGGTCCTCACCCCTCCACTTT
>TRBV10-3|16|TRBJ2-7|-|-
CATLDPDGRGTYEQYF
TGTGCCACCCTAGACCCGGATGGGCGGGGTACCTACGAGCAGTACTTC
>TRBV9|15|TRBJ2-1|TRBD2|-
CASSVGGGGIGEQFF
TGTGCCAGCAGCGTAGGGGGCGGGGGAATAGGTGAGCAGTTCTTC
>TRBV7-9|12|TRBJ2-1|-|-
CASSYGKRQQFF
TGTGCCAGCAGCTACGGGAAGCGGCAGCAGTTCTTC
>TRBV5-4|14|TRBJ2-3|-|once
CASSLDWGPDTQYF
TGTGCCAGCAGCTTGGACTGGGGGCCAGATACGCAGTATTTT
>TRBV4-2|17|TRBJ2-3|-|-
CASSQGAGTRSTDTQYF
TGTGCCAGCAGCCAAGGTGCGGGGACCAGGAGCACAGATACGCAGTATTTT
>TRBV5-1|14|TRBJ2-7|-|few
CASSLSGQAYEQYF
TGCGCCAGCAGCTTATCAGGGCAGGCCTACGAGCAGTACTTC
>TRBV5-1|12|TRBJ2-2|-|-
CASSLGLGELFF
TGCGCCAGCAGCTTGGGGCTCGGGGAGCTGTTTTTT
>TRBV3-1/TRBV3-2|15|TRBJ1-6|TRBD1|-
CASSRDRGYNSPLHF
TGTGCCAGCAGCCGGGACAGGGGATATAATTCACCCCTCCACTTT
>TRBV4-1|16|TRBJ1-5|-|-
CASSQDKSGTLKPQHF
TGCGCCAGCAGCCAAGACAAATCAGGGACATTAAAGCCCCAGCATTTT
>TRBV19|14|TRBJ2-7|-|-
CASSPKEGFYEQYF
TGTGCCAGTAGTCCGAAGGAGGGATTTTACGAGCAGTACTTC
>TRBV15|15|TRBJ2-3|-|-
CATSFGGADTDTQYF
TGTGCCACCAGCTTTGGGGGGGCAGACACAGATACGCAGTATTTT
>TRBV5-1|14|TRBJ1-4|TRBD1|few
CASSPTGGDEKLFF
TGCGCCAGCAGCCCGACAGGGGGTGATGAAAAACTGTTTTTT
>TRBV2|16|TRBJ2-2|TRBD2|-
CASRENGGANTGELFF
TGTGCCAGCAGGGAAAACGGGGGGGCGAACACCGGGGAGCTGTTTTTT
>TRBV11-2|16|TRBJ2-5|-|-
CASSLVPPFLGETQYF
TGTGCCAGCAGCTTAGTCCCCCCCTTCCTCGGGGAGACCCAGTACTTC
>TRBV5-1|16|TRBJ2-1|TRBD2|-
CASSLPASGGDNEQFF
TGCGCCAGCAGCTTGCCGGCTAGCGGGGGGGATAATGAGCAGTTCTTC
>TRBV18|13|TRBJ1-6|-|-
CASTTAYNSPLHF
TGTGCCAGCACGACAGCCTATAATTCACCCCTCCACTTT
>TRBV5-1|15|TRBJ2-1|TRBD1|-
CASSPDRWSYNEQFF
TGCGCCAGCAGCCCGGACAGGTGGTCCTACAATGAGCAGTTCTTC
>TRBV27|15|TRBJ1-1|-|-
CASRPWGAGDTEAFF
TGTGCCAGCAGACCTTGGGGAGCCGGGGACACTGAAGCTTTCTTT
>TRBV24-1|15|TRBJ2-3|-|-
CATSDLRRAPDTQYF
TGTGCCACCAGTGATTTGCGGAGGGCCCCAGATACGCAGTATTTT
>TRBV11-2|17|TRBJ2-2|TRBD1|-
CASSLRGQGAVTGELFF
TGTGCCAGCAGCTTGAGGGGACAGGGGGCGGTTACCGGGGAGCTGTTTTTT
>TRBV29-1|14|TRBJ2-6|-|-
CSVGGASGANVLTF
TGCAGCGTAGGTGGGGCCTCTGGGGCCAACGTCCTGACTTTC
>TRBV5-1|15|TRBJ2-1|TRBD2|-
CASSSITGGTNEQFF
TGCGCCAGCAGCTCAATAACGGGGGGAACTAATGAGCAGTTCTTC